The source of this TCR beta chain is a study of T cell repertoires in cytomegalovirus infection. For the study at large: Use of recently identified HLA-C-restricted and well-studied HLA-B-restricted CMV epitopes was part of the study.

MiXCR was run by TCRdb on the reads, yielding one entry per CDR3 protein. The sample lists about 83,000 distinct CDR3 sequences, approximately 46% occurring once. The V gene lost 3 bases and the J gene lost 8 bases, with 14 bases spanning the gap. Germline assignment: CDR1 SGHVS and CDR2 FNYEAQ. The CDR3 length is 14 residues. About this clonotype: The antigen remains undetermined.

This sequence joins TRBV7-6 and TRBJ1-3; maybe TRBD1 (5 bases). This receptor was taken from a human donor in good health (CMV status not recorded). Some clones in this sample may be carry-over from other donors' samples. The sample was CD8+ T cells from cultured PBMCs, taken from culture after CMV antigen stimulation. The CDR3 nucleotides read TGTGCCAGCAGCTTGGGGGGTAAGGAAGACACCATATATTTT. It encodes CASSLGGKEDTIYF.